Listed here is a single T cell receptor beta chain. This specimen belongs to a study of blood T cell repertoires in COVID-19. Overall study context: Specimens from acute and convalescent COVID-19 originated in the United States, Italy and Spain. T cells, B-cell-depleted T cells, or PBMCs provided the cDNA or gDNA that served as material.

Germline V lookup: CDR1 LGHDT, CDR2 YNNKEL (reference sequence). The CDR3 spans 15 residues. V lost 1 base, J lost 1 base, and 10 bases lay in between. As processed by the authors: Cell counts per sample came from amplifying reference gene primers. TCRdb keeps only in-frame clones here, not all; method: immunoSEQ multiplex PCR. That table is the source of V, J and clone size, and D and trimming were worked out from the DNA. The table includes around 380,000 clones, about four fifths detected once. This TCR derives from a human donor with acute or convalescent COVID-19. The donor label of this sample is uncertain. The rearrangement joins TRBV3-1 (or the pseudogene TRBV3-2) to TRBJ1-1; D is unresolved. The material sequenced was peripheral blood. The CDR3: CASSQGHSGNTEAFF. For the CDR3, the DNA is TGTGCCAGCAGCCAAGGCCATTCAGGGAACACTGAAGCTTTCTTT.